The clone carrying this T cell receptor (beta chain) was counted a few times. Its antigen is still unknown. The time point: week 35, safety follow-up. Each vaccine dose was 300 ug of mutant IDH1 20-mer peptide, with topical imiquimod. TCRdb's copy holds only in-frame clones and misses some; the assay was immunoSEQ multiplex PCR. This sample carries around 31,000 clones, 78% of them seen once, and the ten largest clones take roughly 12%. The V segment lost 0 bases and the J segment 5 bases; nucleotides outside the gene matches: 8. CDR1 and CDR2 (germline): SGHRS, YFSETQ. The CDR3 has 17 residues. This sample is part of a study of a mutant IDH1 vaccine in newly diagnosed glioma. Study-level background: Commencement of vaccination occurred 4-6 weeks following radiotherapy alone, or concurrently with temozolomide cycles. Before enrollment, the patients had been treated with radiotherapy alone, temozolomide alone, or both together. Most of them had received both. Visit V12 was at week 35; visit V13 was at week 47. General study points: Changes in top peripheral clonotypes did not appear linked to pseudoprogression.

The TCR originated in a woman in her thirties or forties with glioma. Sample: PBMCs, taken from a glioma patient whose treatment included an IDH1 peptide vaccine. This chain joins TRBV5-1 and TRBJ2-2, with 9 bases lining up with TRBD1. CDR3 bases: TGCGCCAGCAGCTTGGCTCCCGGACAGGGGTTAACCGGGGAGCTGTTTTTT. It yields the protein CASSLAPGQGLTGELFF.